This T cell receptor (beta chain) was obtained from a study of vaccination and CD4 T cells after COVID-19. The overall study: The authors exposed cells to overlapping spike peptides derived from SARS-CoV-2, HCoV-NL63, HCoV-OC43 and HCoV-229E.

Time point reported: late sampling 161 to 241 days after vaccination in three convalescent patients. Treatment given: 10-day PBMC culture with coronavirus spike peptide pools or control peptides (ViraFEST assay). ViraFEST used peptide pools to expand antigen-specific T cells, then sequenced TCRs. With V trimmed by 5 bases and J by 2 bases, 6 bases remained unmatched. Germline CDR1 is SNHLY and CDR2 is FYNNEI. This CDR3 spans 15 amino acids. An Oncomine TCR Beta short-read assay was used to sequence the DNA from cultured CD4+ T cells. TCRdb reprocessed the PCR reads with MiXCR, giving one entry per CDR3 protein. The sample holds around 25,000 distinct CDR3 sequences; roughly 33% are singletons and the top ten take roughly 3%. Comments on this clonotype: Its specificity is not known.

The chain carries TRBV2 and TRBJ2-5, with 9 nucleotides matching TRBD1. The source of this sequence is a human donor who had recovered from COVID-19. Material: CD4+ T cells from blood, cultured in vitro, obtained about 7 months after SARS-CoV-2 vaccination. CDR3: CASSHRTGVQETQYF. The CDR3, as DNA: TGTGCCAGCAGTCATAGGACAGGGGTGCAAGAGACCCAGTACTTC.